This entry concerns a single TCR beta chain. The antigen is unknown. This CDR3 is 15 amino acids long. Unmatched junction bases numbered 3, after V lost 2 bases and J lost 0 bases. The germline V gene encodes CDR1 MNHEY and CDR2 SVGAGI. The data were taken from a study of beta chain features in type 1 diabetes. Whole-study context: Patients did not differ from healthy donors in age, gender or cell yield.

General observations from the study: Among all four CD4+ subsets, Type 1 diabetes patients had TCRB CDR3s that were moderately but significantly shorter. In type 1 diabetes patients, VDJ junctions had fewer insertions; deletions at these junctions were more frequent.

Reverse transcribing all isolated RNA meant expressed TCRB transcripts were sequenced. Sequenced by immunoSEQ multiplex PCR; TCRdb stores in-frame clones only, minus some. The repertoire holds 250,000 to 300,000 clones, with around 24% as singletons. V usage is TRBV6-5 and J usage is TRBJ1-2; TRBD1 matches at 7 bases. The specimen was naive CD4+ T cells from blood. This receptor was obtained from a woman aged 25 to 39 with type 1 diabetes. CDR3 residues: CASSYGGTANYGYTF. In nucleotides, the CDR3 is TGTGCCAGCAGTTACGGGGGGACAGCTAACTATGGCTACACCTTC.